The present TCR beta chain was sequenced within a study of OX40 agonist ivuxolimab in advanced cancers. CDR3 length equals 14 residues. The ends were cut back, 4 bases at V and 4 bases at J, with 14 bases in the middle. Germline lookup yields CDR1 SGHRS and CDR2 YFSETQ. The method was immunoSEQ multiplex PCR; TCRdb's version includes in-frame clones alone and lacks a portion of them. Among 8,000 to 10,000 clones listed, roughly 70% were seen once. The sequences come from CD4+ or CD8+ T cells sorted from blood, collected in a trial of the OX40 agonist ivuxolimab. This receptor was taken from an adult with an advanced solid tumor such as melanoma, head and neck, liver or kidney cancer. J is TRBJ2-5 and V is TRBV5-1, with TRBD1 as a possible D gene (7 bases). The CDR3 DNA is TGCGCCAGCAGCCCCGGACAGGAGGGAGAGACCCAGTACTTC. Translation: CASSPGQEGETQYF.